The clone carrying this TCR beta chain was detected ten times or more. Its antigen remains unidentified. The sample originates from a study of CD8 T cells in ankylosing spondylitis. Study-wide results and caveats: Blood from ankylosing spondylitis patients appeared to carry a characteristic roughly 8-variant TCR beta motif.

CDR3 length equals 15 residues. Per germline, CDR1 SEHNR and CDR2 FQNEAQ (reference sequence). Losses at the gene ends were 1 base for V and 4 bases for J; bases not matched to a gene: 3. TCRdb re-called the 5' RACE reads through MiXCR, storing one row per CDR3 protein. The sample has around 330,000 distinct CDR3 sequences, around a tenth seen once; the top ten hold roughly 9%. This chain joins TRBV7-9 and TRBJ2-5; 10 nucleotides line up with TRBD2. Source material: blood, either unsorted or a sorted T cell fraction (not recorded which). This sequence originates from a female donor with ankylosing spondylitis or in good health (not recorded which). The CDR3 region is CASSLDASGGETQYF. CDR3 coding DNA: TGTGCCAGCAGCTTAGATGCTAGCGGGGGAGAGACCCAGTACTTC.